The 26 T cell receptor beta chains listed next were all sequenced from one sample in a study of blood T cell repertoires in COVID-19. Clones were read by immunoSEQ multiplex PCR, and TCRdb kept only the in-frame ones, dropping some. The data show some 120,000 clones, 88% seen once. Input material: peripheral blood. These TCRs come from a human donor in a cohort sampled during active COVID-19.

The V call is TRBV4-2, the J call TRBJ2-1; 7 bases map to TRBD2. This CDR3 spans 18 amino acids. Germline trimming cut 1 base from V and 3 bases from J; bases unmatched to any gene: 12. In germline, CDR1 is LGHNA, CDR2 YNFKEQ. In nucleotides, the CDR3 is TGTGCCAGCAGCCAAGGGACGAGCGGGACCCCTGGCTACAATGAGCAGTTCTTC. Its protein is CASSQGTSGTPGYNEQFF.

The V gene is TRBV3-1 (or the pseudogene TRBV3-2), the J gene TRBJ1-1; TRBD1 might be the D (6 bases). Trimming shortened V by 2 bases and J by 6 bases, and 16 bases separated the two germline ends. The germline V gene has CDR1 LGHDT and CDR2 YNNKEL (reference sequence). The CDR3 is made up of 15 amino acids. As DNA, the CDR3 is TGTGCCAGCAGCCAACCCGGGACACAAGGGCCTGAAGCTTTCTTT. Translated: CASSQPGTQGPEAFF.

The CDR3 sequence: CASSEGGENSPLHF. Written as DNA, the CDR3 is TGTGCCAGCAGTGAAGGGGGAGAGAATTCACCCCTCCACTTT. The chain has TRBV6-1 and TRBJ1-6; D unresolved. V was pared by 1 base and J by 7 bases, with 8 bases between. Germline-derived CDR1 and CDR2 are MNHNS and SASEGT. This CDR3 is 14 amino acids long.

The chain joins TRBV9 to TRBJ2-3, with 15 bases identical to TRBD2. The CDR3 is 19 residues long. The germline V gene has CDR1 SGDLS and CDR2 YYNGEE. The ends lost 0 bases at V and 6 bases at J; junction bases unmatched: 11. CDR3: CASSVVEGTSGGYSDTQYF. In DNA, the CDR3 is TGTGCCAGCAGCGTAGTAGAGGGGACTAGCGGGGGGTATTCGGATACGCAGTATTTT.

J is TRBJ1-5 and V is TRBV27, with 9 nucleotides matching TRBD1. There are 14 residues in the CDR3. V shed 7 bases and J 6 bases; nucleotides not matched to a gene: 7. The germline V gene encodes CDR1 MNHEY and CDR2 SMNVEV (reference sequence). The chain's CDR3 is CASKTDRGSQPQHF. The CDR3 bases are TGTGCCAGCAAAACTGACAGGGGGAGTCAGCCCCAGCATTTT.

The V call is TRBV10-3, the J call TRBJ2-4; D unresolved. V was clipped by 8 bases and J by 4 bases, with 15 bases between them. The CDR3 runs to 14 residues. Looked up from germline, CDR1 is ENHRY and CDR2 is SYGVKD. In DNA form, the CDR3 reads TGTGCCATCGGGTCAGGTGGGCTTAAAAACATTCAGTACTTC. Protein: CAIGSGGLKNIQYF.

The table lists this clone with many counts. This same CDR3 is encoded by further DNA sequences in the sample. The genes are TRBV28 and TRBJ2-1; tentatively, D is TRBD1 (5 bases). Germline V CDR1 and CDR2: MDHEN, SYDVKM. V gave up 3 bases and J gave up 4 bases, with 13 bases separating them. The CDR3 consists of 15 residues. The CDR3 DNA is TGTGCCAGCAGTTTTACAGGACATAAGTACAATGAGCAGTTCTTC. Its translation is CASSFTGHKYNEQFF.

The chain joins TRBV5-6 to TRBJ2-7, with TRBD2 matching 10 bases. The CDR3 loop spans 15 amino acids. The germline CDR1 and CDR2 sequences are SGHDT and YYEEEE. Trimming removed 0 bases from V and 5 bases from J; junction bases left unmatched: 5. The CDR3 region is CASSLDLAGVHEQYF. The CDR3 DNA reads TGTGCCAGCAGCTTGGACCTAGCGGGAGTCCACGAGCAGTACTTC.

The rearrangement joins TRBV19 to TRBJ1-5; 10 bases are shared with TRBD1. The germline V gene has CDR1 LNHDA and CDR2 SQIVND (reference sequence). The CDR3 runs 18 residues. J gave up 2 bases and V 4 bases, and 11 bases lay outside the gene matches. The CDR3 sequence is CASSTRQGASDGNQPQHF. CDR3 DNA sequence: TGTGCCAGTAGTACTAGACAGGGGGCCAGCGATGGCAATCAGCCCCAGCATTTT. Looking up the rest from reference TRBV19 and TRBJ1-5 gives the full variable domain: DGGITQSPKYLFRKEGQNVTLSCEQNLNHDAMYWYRQDPGQGLRLIYYSQIVNDFQKGDIAEGYSVSREKKESFPLTVTSAQKNPTAFYLCASSTRQGASDGNQPQHFGDGTRLSIL.

In its sample, this clone was seen a few times. The rearrangement uses TRBV18 and TRBJ1-6; no definite D call. This CDR3 is 14 amino acids long. Germline-derived CDR1 and CDR2 are KGHSH and LQKENI. V lost 3 bases, J lost 6 bases, and 9 bases lay in between. CDR3 in DNA: TGTGCCAGCTCACCGGTCCAGTCTAATTCACCCCTCCACTTT. It specifies CASSPVQSNSPLHF.

This clone was picked up one time. The gene calls are TRBV5-4 and TRBJ2-1; 9 nucleotides line up with TRBD2. The CDR3 is 14 residues long. V was clipped by 1 base and J by 9 bases; unmatched bases: 5. The germline V gene has CDR1 SGHNT and CDR2 YYREEE (reference sequence). The CDR3 DNA is TGTGCCAGCAGCTTGTTTAGCGGGGGTGGTGAGCAGTTCTTC. This translates into CASSLFSGGGEQFF.

The chain recombines TRBV12-3 or TRBV12-4 with TRBJ2-7; D is uncertain. Trimming shortened V by 2 bases and J by 6 bases, and 11 bases separated the two germline ends. The CDR3 runs to 13 residues. CDR3 protein: CASSLNFRREQYF. CDR3 bases: TGTGCCAGCAGTTTAAATTTCAGGCGCGAGCAGTACTTC.

The CDR3 region is CASTDTGKGTEAFF. In nucleotides, the CDR3 is TGTGCCAGCACAGACACAGGGAAGGGCACTGAAGCTTTCTTT. This chain links TRBV6-5 with TRBJ1-1; D perhaps matches TRBD1 (6 bases). The CDR3 totals 14 residues. CDR1 MNHEY and CDR2 SVGAGI come from the germline V gene. The germline V and J ends were trimmed by 7 bases and 4 bases, with 16 bases remaining between them.

This rearrangement joins TRBV23-1 to TRBJ1-1; 10 nucleotides align to TRBD1. TRBV23-1 is known as an ORF, though its function is uncertain. J gave up 4 bases and V 4 bases, and 15 bases lay outside the gene matches. This CDR3 region has 18 residues. The CDR3 nucleotides are TGCGCCAGCAGTCCCGCGGGACCTGACAGGGGGCGATGCACTGAAGCTTTCTTT. Its translation is CASSPAGPDRGRCTEAFF.

The chain is built from TRBV3-1 (or the pseudogene TRBV3-2) and TRBJ1-2; D call uncertain. The CDR3 contains 13 residues. CDR1 and CDR2 from the germline V gene are LGHDT and YNNKEL (reference sequence). The germline V and J ends were trimmed by 1 base and 7 bases, with 10 bases remaining between them. The DNA for the CDR3 is TGTGCCAGCAGCCAAGGAGGGTACCTTGGCTACACCTTC. Translation gives CASSQGGYLGYTF.

The chain has TRBV28 and TRBJ2-7; 8 nucleotides match TRBD1. The CDR3 is 16 residues long. The ends lost 1 base at V and 2 bases at J; junction bases unmatched: 7. Looked up from germline, CDR1 is MDHEN and CDR2 is SYDVKM. CDR3 protein: CASSLLAPGQAYEQYF. CDR3 DNA sequence: TGTGCCAGCAGTTTATTGGCCCCGGGACAGGCCTACGAGCAGTACTTC.

V gene TRBV10-1 combines with J gene TRBJ2-4; D is perhaps TRBD1 (6 bases). This CDR3 spans 12 amino acids. Germline CDR1 is WNHNN and CDR2 is SYGVQD (reference sequence). The V end was cut by 3 bases, the J end by 16 bases, with 16 bases between. CDR3 nucleotides: TGCGCCAGCAGTGACGGTACAGGGATGGAATACTTC. This encodes CASSDGTGMEYF.

The V gene is TRBV27, the J gene TRBJ2-3; 7 bases fit TRBD1. CDR3 length: 15 amino acids. V trimming: 6 bases; J trimming: 2 bases; junction bases outside the gene matches: 8. Germline CDR1 and CDR2: MNHEY and SMNVEV (reference sequence). The CDR3 reads CASSIWGQPTDTQYF. The CDR3 DNA reads TGTGCCAGCAGCATCTGGGGACAGCCCACAGATACGCAGTATTTT.

The CDR3, as DNA: TGTGCCAGCAGTGAGCTCCCCTCGGGGTTAGAGACCCAGTACTTC. This translates into CASSELPSGLETQYF. This chain connects TRBV6-1 to TRBJ2-5; TRBD2 might be the D (5 bases). The CDR3 runs to 15 residues. The germline gives CDR1 MNHNS, CDR2 SASEGT. V lost 3 bases and J lost 4, with 15 bases in between.

This clone was observed at least ten times. The chain has TRBV2 and TRBJ2-3, with 8 bases matching TRBD2. The CDR3 is 13 amino acids. Germline CDR1 and CDR2: SNHLY and FYNNEI. Germline trimming cut 9 bases from V and 2 bases from J; bases unmatched to any gene: 4. CDR3 sequence: CASSGENTDTQYF. The CDR3 DNA reads TGTGCCAGTAGCGGGGAAAACACAGATACGCAGTATTTT.

This chain joins TRBV2 and TRBJ2-5, with 7 positions matching TRBD1. This CDR3 region has 15 residues. V was pared by 6 bases and J by 0 bases, with 7 bases of the junction left unmatched. Germline CDR1 is SNHLY and CDR2 is FYNNEI. In DNA, the CDR3 is TGTGCCAGCAGGGGACAGTTATCGTACCAAGAGACCCAGTACTTC. It yields the protein CASRGQLSYQETQYF.

This clone was detected a few times. The chain employs TRBV9 and TRBJ2-7; 9 positions match TRBD2. Germline values: CDR1 SGDLS, CDR2 YYNGEE. V lost 3 bases and J lost 0; bases outside the gene matches: 10. The CDR3 covers 17 residues. The CDR3 loop reads CASSAVASGVSSYEQYF. DNA of the CDR3: TGTGCCAGCAGCGCAGTCGCTAGCGGGGTAAGCTCCTACGAGCAGTACTTC.

The rearrangement uses TRBV28 and TRBJ2-1; TRBD2 is a possible D gene (6 bases). Germline-derived CDR1 and CDR2 are MDHEN and SYDVKM. The V end lost 2 bases, the J end lost 0 bases, and 8 bases lay between the germline ends. CDR3 length: 15 amino acids. This CDR3 is CASSLRRDSYNEQFF. DNA for the CDR3: TGTGCCAGCAGTTTAAGGAGGGACTCCTACAATGAGCAGTTCTTC.

The V and J genes are TRBV7-8 and TRBJ2-7, with 7 bases aligning to TRBD2. The germline V gene encodes CDR1 SGHVS and CDR2 FQNEAQ. V gave up 2 bases and J gave up 3 bases; unmatched junction bases: 7. The CDR3 totals 15 residues. The CDR3 sequence is CASSLFRGVLYEQYF. CDR3 nucleotides: TGTGCCAGCAGCTTATTTCGGGGGGTACTCTACGAGCAGTACTTC.

The V and J genes are TRBV2 and TRBJ2-1; D might be TRBD2 (6 bases). The CDR3 consists of 13 residues. CDR1 SNHLY and CDR2 FYNNEI come from the germline V gene. Between the trimmed V and J ends, which lost 6 bases and 4 bases, there was a span of 10 bases. CDR3 coding DNA: TGTGCCAGCAGGCCCGGGACTTACAATGAGCAGTTCTTC. Encoded protein: CASRPGTYNEQFF.

The J gene is TRBJ2-6, the V gene TRBV19, with 8 bases that match TRBD1. Germline CDR1 reads LNHDA; CDR2 reads SQIVND (reference sequence). The CDR3 covers 16 residues. J gave up 4 bases and V 5 bases, and 7 bases lay outside the gene matches. The CDR3 DNA is TGTGCCAGTAGTGGATGGACAGGGACCGGGGCCAACGTCCTGACTTTC. Translating it yields CASSGWTGTGANVLTF.